This TCR beta chain was retrieved from a study of HIV-infected patients and healthy controls. In germline, CDR1 is PRHDT, CDR2 FYEKMQ (reference sequence). This CDR3 is 16 amino acids long. The germline V and J ends were trimmed by 2 bases and 4 bases, with 17 bases remaining between them. TCRdb redid the calling of the 5' RACE reads with MiXCR, one entry per CDR3 protein. The table records tens of thousands of distinct CDR3 sequences, 15% to 20% of them present only once. The TCR comes from a human donor in good health. The genes are TRBV13 and TRBJ2-5; possibly TRBD1 for D (5 bases). The sequenced sample was CD4+ T cells from blood. CDR3 DNA: TGTGCCAGCAGCTTATTTCGCCAGGGTACGGCAGAGACCCAGTACTTC. This encodes CASSLFRQGTAETQYF.